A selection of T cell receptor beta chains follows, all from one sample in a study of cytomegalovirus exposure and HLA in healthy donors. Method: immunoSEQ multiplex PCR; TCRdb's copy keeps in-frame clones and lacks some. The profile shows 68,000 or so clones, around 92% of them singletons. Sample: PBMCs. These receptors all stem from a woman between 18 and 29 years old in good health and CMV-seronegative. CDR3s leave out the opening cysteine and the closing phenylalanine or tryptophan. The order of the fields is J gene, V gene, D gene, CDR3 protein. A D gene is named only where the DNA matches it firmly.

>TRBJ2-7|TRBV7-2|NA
ASSFGQGSYEQY
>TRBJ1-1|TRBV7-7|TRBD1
ASSRLGGENTEAF
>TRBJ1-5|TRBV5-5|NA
ASRIGINQPQH
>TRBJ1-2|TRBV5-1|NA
ASSLRDPDGYT
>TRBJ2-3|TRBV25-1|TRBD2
ASSDWNERGGQTDTQY
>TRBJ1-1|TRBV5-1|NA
ASSPSTGNTEAF
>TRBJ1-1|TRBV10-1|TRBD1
ASSYQGANTEAF
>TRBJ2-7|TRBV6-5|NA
ASSYNGQGTYEQY
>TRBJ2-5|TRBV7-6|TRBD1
ASSPRPGQSQETQY
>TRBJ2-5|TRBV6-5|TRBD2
ASSYSGLEETQY
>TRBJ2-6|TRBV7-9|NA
ASAGGSGANVLT
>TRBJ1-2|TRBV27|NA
ASSTGLAGYT
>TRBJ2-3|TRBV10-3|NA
AISATSSLASTDTQY
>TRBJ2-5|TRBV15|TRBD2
ATSRGVIAGGDETQY
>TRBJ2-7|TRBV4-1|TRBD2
ASSRLAGIYEQY
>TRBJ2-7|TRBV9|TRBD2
ASSARTSGVLYEQY
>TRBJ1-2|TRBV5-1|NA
ASSFGWEPYNYGYT
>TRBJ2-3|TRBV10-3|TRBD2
AISGGRLAGTDTQY
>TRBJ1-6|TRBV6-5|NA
ASTNGDSPLH
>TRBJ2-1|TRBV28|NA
ASGTGGLSGRGYNEQF
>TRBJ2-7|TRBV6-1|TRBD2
ASSELAGGSYEQY
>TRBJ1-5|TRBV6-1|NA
ASSEGTGNQPQH
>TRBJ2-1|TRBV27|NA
ASSRPGARDEQF
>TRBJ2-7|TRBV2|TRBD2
ASSEAPSGRNILYEQY
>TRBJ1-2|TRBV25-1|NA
ASSDGSTYGYT
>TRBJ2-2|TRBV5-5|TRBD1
ASSFDRGQSTGELF
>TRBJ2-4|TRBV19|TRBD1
ASSGTGIAKNIQY
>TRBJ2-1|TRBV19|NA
ASSIGQAAGEQF
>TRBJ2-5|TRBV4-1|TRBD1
ASSRTGGQETQY
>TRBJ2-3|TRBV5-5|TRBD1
ASSLRGLQGAADTQY
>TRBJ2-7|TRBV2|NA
ASSPKTNLLYEQY
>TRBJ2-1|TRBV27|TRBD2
ASKKTSGNEQF
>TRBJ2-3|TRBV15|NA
ATRLSSTDTQY
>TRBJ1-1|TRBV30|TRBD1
AMWMGQGRMNTEAF
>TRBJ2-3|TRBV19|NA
ASHPGGHTDTQY
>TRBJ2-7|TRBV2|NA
ASSAQAFEQY
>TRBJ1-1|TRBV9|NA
ASSVDGGNEAF
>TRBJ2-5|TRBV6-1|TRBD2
ASSEGVSGSGSETQY
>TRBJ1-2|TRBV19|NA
ASSINSGTGQNYGYT
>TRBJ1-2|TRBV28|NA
ASSYLVYGYT